This record concerns one T cell receptor beta chain sequence. Its antigen is currently unknown. This specimen comes from a study of T-cell memory formation after mild COVID-19. Points from the study as a whole: Day 15 to 85 contracting clones showed balanced CD4/CD8; day 15 to 37 expanders favored CD4+.

The CDR3 extends over 14 amino acids. Germline CDR1 SQVTM, CDR2 ANQGSEA. J gave up 4 bases and V 7 bases, and 12 bases lay outside the gene matches. MiXCR, applied by TCRdb to the 5' RACE reads, yields one record per CDR3 protein. The sample includes fewer than 50,000 distinct CDR3 sequences, about a tenth of them seen just once. The clonotype originates from an adult woman who had mild COVID-19 (a few samples of this study predate the infection). Cell type and time point are not known. Sequenced material: PBMCs or a T cell subset sorted from them (not recorded which). The V and J genes are TRBV29-1 and TRBJ1-1; TRBD1 agrees at 7 bases. The CDR3 here is CSARQGLTSTEAFF. CDR3 in DNA: TGCAGCGCTCGACAGGGCCTCACCTCCACTGAAGCTTTCTTT.